This TCR beta chain originates from a study of identifying expanded T cells in peripheral blood. The CDR3 is 15 amino acids. The junction had 3 bases not matched to a gene; V was cut back by 2 bases and J by 4 bases. CDR1 is MRHNA and CDR2 is SNTAGT in the germline V gene. The protocol was immunoSEQ multiplex PCR, while the TCRdb copy is restricted to in-frame clones and leaves out a portion. The sample holds tens of thousands of clones, around four fifths seen once. Study findings and constraints: Over two and four weeks, about 15 and 19 clones changed, versus approximately 1.1 between replicates.

During the collection period, no donor immune events like infections were recorded. About this clone: Its antigen remains unidentified.

The gene calls are TRBV6-4 and TRBJ2-3; 10 bases fit TRBD2. Sequencing was carried out using blood. This TCR came from a person between 18 and 75 years old in good health. CDR3 sequence reads: CASSDQGLAADTQYF. In DNA form, the CDR3 reads TGTGCCAGCAGTGACCAAGGACTAGCGGCAGATACGCAGTATTTT.